These T cell receptor beta chains were read from a single sample in a study of blood T cell repertoires in COVID-19. Repertoires were generated with immunoSEQ multiplex PCR, while TCRdb's copy carries only in-frame clones and drops some. This sample carries about 190,000 clones, roughly 80% of them seen once, and the ten largest clones take approximately 6.1%. Source material: peripheral blood. The receptors originated from a woman in her thirties or forties with acute or convalescent COVID-19. CDR3s include the opening cysteine and the closing phenylalanine or tryptophan. A D gene is named only where the DNA matches it firmly. Only some rows state a clone size, as once, few, many or a class for expanded clones.

cdr3_aa,cdr3_nt,j_call,clone_size,d_call,v_call
CASSSPLRQGAPEQYF,TGTGCCAGCAGTTCCCCTTTGCGGCAGGGGGCGCCCGAGCAGTACTTC,TRBJ2-7,-,TRBD1,TRBV28
CASSLGTGLNQPQHF,TGTGCCAGCAGTTTAGGGACAGGACTCAATCAGCCCCAGCATTTT,TRBJ1-5,-,TRBD1,TRBV6-5
CASSEATTPGQVNEKLFF,TGTGCCAGCAGTGAAGCCACAACCCCGGGACAGGTTAATGAAAAACTGTTTTTT,TRBJ1-4,-,TRBD1,TRBV6-1
CASSRGSRGITGELFF,TGTGCCAGCAGCCGGGGATCTCGGGGGATCACCGGGGAGCTGTTTTTT,TRBJ2-2,-,-,TRBV3-1/TRBV3-2
CAWRHRDRARETQYF,TGTGCCTGGAGACACCGGGACAGGGCACGAGAGACCCAGTACTTC,TRBJ2-5,-,TRBD1,TRBV30
CASSLVVIDYGYTF,TGTGCCAGCAGTTTGGTAGTAATCGACTATGGCTACACCTTC,TRBJ1-2,-,-,TRBV28
CALNEEETQYF,TGTGCCTTAAATGAGGAGGAGACCCAGTACTTC,TRBJ2-5,-,-,TRBV7-3
CASIEMTVNYEQYF,TGTGCCAGCATAGAGATGACAGTTAACTACGAGCAGTACTTC,TRBJ2-7,once,-,TRBV6-5
CASSIGPTGLGQPQHF,TGTGCCAGTAGTATAGGGCCGACAGGACTAGGCCAGCCCCAGCATTTT,TRBJ1-5,-,-,TRBV19
CAWKDIRYSPLHF,TGTGCCTGGAAGGACATCCGGTATTCACCCCTCCACTTT,TRBJ1-6,-,-,TRBV30
CAKSQVGSKDTEAFF,TGTGCCAAATCGCAGGTTGGGAGTAAGGACACTGAAGCTTTCTTT,TRBJ1-1,-,-,TRBV2
CASSLVSAGMNTEAFF,TGTGCCAGCAGCTTGGTTTCTGCAGGTATGAACACTGAAGCTTTCTTT,TRBJ1-1,-,-,TRBV5-6
CASNPQGAYNEQFF,TGTGCCAGCAACCCCCAGGGGGCATACAATGAGCAGTTCTTC,TRBJ2-1,-,TRBD1,TRBV6-5
CASSERQGAEQFF,TGCGCCAGCAGTGAACGACAGGGGGCTGAGCAGTTCTTC,TRBJ2-1,-,TRBD1,TRBV10-1
CAVGRRQGANNYGYTF,TGTGCCGTAGGACGCCGACAGGGGGCAAATAACTATGGCTACACCTTC,TRBJ1-2,-,TRBD1,TRBV24-1
CASSKQGEAFF,TGCGCCAGCAGCAAACAGGGTGAAGCTTTCTTT,TRBJ1-1,-,-,TRBV5-1
CASSTDRQGGTEAFF,TGCGCCAGCAGCACGGATAGACAGGGCGGCACTGAAGCTTTCTTT,TRBJ1-1,once,TRBD1,TRBV5-1
CASSLNQGTGELFF,TGTGCCAGCAGCTTGAATCAGGGAACCGGGGAGCTGTTTTTT,TRBJ2-2,few,-,TRBV7-2
CASSIDREEKLFF,TGTGCCAGTAGTATCGACAGGGAGGAAAAACTGTTTTTT,TRBJ1-4,-,TRBD1,TRBV19
CASSQDLRSGQPQHF,TGTGCCAGCAGCCAAGATCTCCGTTCGGGGCAGCCCCAGCATTTT,TRBJ1-5,-,-,TRBV3-1/TRBV3-2
CASKAGEIYEQYF,TGTGCCAGCAAAGCGGGAGAAATCTACGAGCAGTACTTC,TRBJ2-7,-,TRBD2,TRBV3-1/TRBV3-2
CASSPPAGDGGYTF,TGTGCCAGCTCACCACCTGCGGGGGACGGGGGCTACACCTTC,TRBJ1-2,once,-,TRBV18
CASSPIGGSSYNEQFF,TGTGCCAGCAGCCCCATTGGGGGGAGCTCCTACAATGAGCAGTTCTTC,TRBJ2-1,-,-,TRBV3-1/TRBV3-2
CASRTGTAANTGELFF,TGTGCCAGCAGAACGGGGACAGCAGCGAACACCGGGGAGCTGTTTTTT,TRBJ2-2,once,TRBD1,TRBV27
CASSLGLAGGPYEQYF,TGCGCCAGCAGCTTGGGACTAGCGGGAGGCCCCTACGAGCAGTACTTC,TRBJ2-7,-,TRBD2,TRBV5-1
CASSQRLAGGLSTDTQYF,TGTGCCAGCAGCCAGCGACTAGCGGGGGGACTAAGCACAGATACGCAGTATTTT,TRBJ2-3,-,TRBD2,TRBV3-1/TRBV3-2
CASASGGETQYF,TGTGCCTCCGCTAGCGGGGGAGAGACCCAGTACTTC,TRBJ2-5,-,TRBD2,TRBV30
CASSFLGRGTGELFF,TGTGCCAGCAGTTTTCTGGGGAGGGGCACCGGGGAGCTGTTTTTT,TRBJ2-2,once,TRBD2,TRBV27
CASSPRGKLYEQYF,TGTGCCAGCAGCCCACGAGGAAAACTCTACGAGCAGTACTTC,TRBJ2-7,-,-,TRBV9
CASSLAGQVTTDTQYF,TGCGCCAGCAGCTTGGCGGGACAGGTTACCACAGATACGCAGTATTTT,TRBJ2-3,-,TRBD1,TRBV5-1
CASSFGTSGRSGEQFF,TGTGCCAGCAGCTTCGGGACTAGCGGGAGGAGCGGTGAGCAGTTCTTC,TRBJ2-1,-,TRBD2,TRBV11-3
CASSAPSRGGETQYF,TGTGCCAGCAGCGCCCCTAGTCGAGGTGGGGAGACCCAGTACTTC,TRBJ2-5,-,-,TRBV3-1/TRBV3-2
CASSPGQGSYEQYF,TGTGCCAGCAGCCCTGGACAGGGGAGCTACGAGCAGTACTTC,TRBJ2-7,-,TRBD1,TRBV5-4
CASSLRASYARDEQFF,TGTGCCAGCAGTTTAAGAGCTTCTTACGCCCGGGATGAGCAGTTCTTC,TRBJ2-1,-,-,TRBV28
CASSTDLSYEQYF,TGTGCCAGCAGCACGGACTTGTCCTACGAGCAGTACTTC,TRBJ2-7,-,-,TRBV7-9